Following are 4 T cell receptor beta chains from one sample sequenced in a study of blood T cell repertoires in COVID-19. Measured with immunoSEQ multiplex PCR; TCRdb has only the in-frame clones, and not every one. The sample consists of about 110,000 clones, 80% of them appearing once. Sequencing input: peripheral blood. The receptors shown here come from a man in his sixties or seventies with acute or convalescent COVID-19.

This chain connects TRBV9 to TRBJ2-3; no clear D. The CDR3 sequence is 12 residues long. Germline CDR1 is SGDLS and CDR2 is YYNGEE. Trimming took off 3 bases at V and 5 bases at J, with 7 bases between the two ends. CDR3 region: CASSENLDTQYF. CDR3 sequence (DNA): TGTGCCAGCAGCGAGAACTTAGATACGCAGTATTTT.

The V call is TRBV9, the J call TRBJ2-5; TRBD2 might be the D (6 bases). The CDR3 length is 16 residues. The V gene's germline CDR1 is SGDLS and CDR2 YYNGEE. V was trimmed by 3 bases and J by 4 bases, leaving 19 bases between them. CDR3 in amino acids: CASSAGGLMAGETQYF. The CDR3 nucleotides read TGTGCCAGCAGCGCCGGGGGACTTATGGCGGGAGAGACCCAGTACTTC. Full variable domain (missing parts from reference TRBV9 and TRBJ2-5): DSGVTQTPKHLITATGQRVTLRCSPRSGDLSVYWYQQSLDQGLQFLIQYYNGEERAKGNILERFSAQQFPDLHSELNLSSLELGDSALYFCASSAGGLMAGETQYFGPGTRLLVL.

This chain uses TRBV2 with TRBJ1-5, with a tentative D call TRBD1 (6 bases). Germline assignment: CDR1 SNHLY and CDR2 FYNNEI. CDR3 length: 14 residues. Trimming stripped 5 bases from V and 2 bases from J, with 10 bases between. The CDR3 coding sequence is TGTGCCAGCAGTCCGGGACAAGGCAATCAGCCCCAGCATTTT. Its protein product is CASSPGQGNQPQHF.

V and J are TRBV6-5 and TRBJ2-5, with D possibly matching TRBD2 (7 bases). The V end was cut by 4 bases, the J end by 4 bases, with 16 bases between. The germline CDR1 and CDR2 sequences are MNHEY and SVGAGI. The CDR3 contains 15 residues. The CDR3: CASSSHGGRVETQYF. The CDR3 DNA is TGTGCCAGCAGTTCCCACGGGGGGCGTGTAGAGACCCAGTACTTC.